A selection of T cell receptor beta chains follows, all from one sample in a study of T-cell reconstitution after alpha-beta-depleted transplantation in children. MiXCR, run by TCRdb on the PCR reads, gives a single entry per CDR3 protein. The sample shows some 840,000 distinct CDR3 sequences, under 20% of them seen only once. The sample consisted of PBMCs, mostly from graft donor cells, taken 360 days after TCRalphabeta/CD19-depleted stem cell transplant. The receptors shown here come from a male patient under 18 who had a stem cell transplant for acute lymphoblastic leukemia, so the T cells may come from the graft donor. Both conserved end residues are part of each CDR3. Fields, in order: CDR3 protein, CDR3 DNA, CDR3 length, D gene, V gene, clone size, J gene. D genes are given only for firm matches. Some rows have no size entry. The others give once, few or many, or a class for an expanded clone.

CASSLGMRGPFGYTF	TGTGCCAGCAGCTTAGGAATGCGGGGGCCCTTTGGCTACACCTTC	15	.	TRBV7-2	few	TRBJ1-2
CASSLSPGSDYGYTF	TGTGCCAGCAGTTTATCGCCAGGGTCTGACTATGGCTACACCTTC	15	.	TRBV27	.	TRBJ1-2
CAISETGGKSWDRGEQYF	TGTGCCATCAGTGAGACAGGGGGCAAAAGTTGGGACCGGGGCGAGCAGTACTTC	18	TRBD1	TRBV10-3	few	TRBJ2-7
CSVGPDSTQYF	TGCAGCGTTGGGCCGGACTCTACGCAGTATTTT	11	.	TRBV29-1	.	TRBJ2-3
CASSLHRDRGYEQYF	TGTGCCAGCAGCCTGCACCGGGACAGGGGCTACGAGCAGTACTTC	15	TRBD1	TRBV7-6	.	TRBJ2-7
CASSLIADRKYEQYF	TGTGCCAGCAGCTTAATAGCTGACAGAAAATACGAGCAGTACTTC	15	.	TRBV11-1	few	TRBJ2-7
CASSLEGWDVTDTQYF	TGTGCCAGCAGCTTGGAAGGGTGGGATGTAACAGATACGCAGTATTTT	16	.	TRBV5-4	.	TRBJ2-3
CASSSRDGNTDTQYF	TGTGCCAGCAGCTCCCGGGACGGAAACACAGATACGCAGTATTTT	15	.	TRBV7-6	.	TRBJ2-3
CASSQDRNRGLYEQYF	TGCGCCAGCAGCCAAGACCGGAACAGGGGGCTCTACGAGCAGTACTTC	16	TRBD1	TRBV4-1	few	TRBJ2-7
CASSLAGDRPQPQHF	TGTGCCAGCAGCTTAGCCGGAGATCGACCCCAGCCCCAGCATTTT	15	.	TRBV7-2	.	TRBJ1-5
CSARGRRKFNEQFF	TGCAGTGCTAGAGGCAGGAGAAAGTTCAATGAGCAGTTCTTC	14	.	TRBV20-1	.	TRBJ2-1